This T cell receptor (beta chain) derives from a study of blood T cell repertoires in COVID-19. Study information: COVID-19 samples, acute and convalescent, were from the United States, Italy and Spain. PBMCs, B-cell-depleted T cells, or T cells provided the cDNA or gDNA that made up the material.

This CDR3 contains 14 residues. Between the trimmed V and J ends, which lost 3 bases and 8 bases, there was a span of 19 bases. Germline V gene sequence: CDR1 GTSNPN, CDR2 SVGIG (reference sequence). In the original analysis: Amplification of reference gene primers provided the estimated nucleated cell counts. Assay used: immunoSEQ multiplex PCR; TCRdb lists only in-frame clones, some missing. Clonal size and the V and J genes are those of that table, whereas D and trimming came from the DNA. The data show fewer than 250,000 clones, with approximately 84% seen just once and approximately 5% held by the top ten.

Specimen: peripheral blood. This sequence originates from a woman between 70 and 85 years old with active or convalescent COVID-19. The V and J genes are TRBV30 and TRBJ1-2; maybe TRBD1 (5 bases). The CDR3 reads CAWRGRGQGHGYTF. In nucleotides, the CDR3 is TGTGCCTGGAGGGGAAGGGGTCAGGGCCACGGCTACACCTTC.